Presented here are 22 T cell receptor beta chains from one specimen sequenced in a study of blood T cells in healthy people across ages. A second PCR of about 7 to 11 cycles used a sample-barcoded 5' primer and a J-beta primer mix. TCRdb independently ran MiXCR on the 5' RACE reads; one entry per CDR3 protein. The data show about 670,000 distinct CDR3 sequences, with less than 45% seen just once and roughly 30% held by the top ten. Sequences were obtained from blood. These receptors originate from a man older than 75 in good health.

The rearrangement joins TRBV5-1 to TRBJ2-1; D is tentatively TRBD1 or TRBD2 (6 bases each). The J call could be wrong; TRBJ2-7 is a better fit for the DNA end. In germline, CDR1 is SGHRS, CDR2 YFSETQ. This CDR3 is built from 16 residues. In DNA form, the CDR3 reads TGCGCCAGCAGCTCAGGGGACGGGGGCTCCTACAATGAGCAGTACTTC. This sequence encodes CASSSGDGGSYNEQYF.

This clonotype appeared once. The chain uses TRBV9 and TRBJ2-2; 10 bases line up with TRBD2. The junction had 4 bases not matched to a gene; V was cut back by 1 base and J by 4 bases. This CDR3 has 16 residues. Germline CDR1 and CDR2: SGDLS and YYNGEE. The CDR3 DNA follows: TGTGCCAGCAGCGTAAGCGGGGGGGTTAGCACCGGGGAGCTGTTTTTT. Translating gives CASSVSGGVSTGELFF.

This clonotype showed up many times. The CDR3 nucleotides are TGTGCCAGCAGTTTAGCGGGAGGACTTAGCCCCACAGATACGCAGTATTTT. Translating it yields CASSLAGGLSPTDTQYF. The J gene is TRBJ2-3, the V gene TRBV12-3 or TRBV12-4; possibly TRBD2 for D (6 bases). The CDR3 has 17 amino acids. Between the trimmed V and J ends, which lost 0 bases and 2 bases, there was a span of 15 bases.

This clonotype was observed many times. This chain links TRBV20-1 with TRBJ2-7, with TRBD1 as a possible D gene (6 bases). Germline CDR1 is DFQATT and CDR2 is SNEGSKA (reference sequence). V was cut by 3 bases and J by 0 bases, with 18 bases left in between. This CDR3 is 16 amino acids long. CDR3 loop: CSARLGPGANSYEQYF. The CDR3 region has the DNA TGCAGTGCTAGGTTGGGGCCAGGGGCCAACTCCTACGAGCAGTACTTC.

The J gene is TRBJ1-2, the V gene TRBV7-9; no clear D. The V and J ends lost 4 bases and 5 bases respectively, with 5 bases between them. The germline CDR1 and CDR2 sequences are SEHNR and FQNEAQ (reference sequence). This CDR3 has 11 amino acids. CDR3 DNA sequence: TGTGCCAGCAGCTCGCAATATGGCTACACCTTC. Translation: CASSSQYGYTF.

This rearrangement joins TRBV7-2 to TRBJ2-3; D not resolved. Trimming left V 5 bases short and J 10 bases short, with 16 bases between. Germline V gene lookup returns CDR1 SGHTA and CDR2 FQGNSA. The CDR3 runs to 13 residues. The CDR3 reads CASSPTPVVSQYF. The CDR3 DNA follows: TGTGCCAGCAGCCCCACTCCCGTGGTTTCGCAGTATTTT.

This chain connects TRBV19 to TRBJ2-6, with D perhaps TRBD1 (5 bases). With 5 bases removed from V and 0 bases from J, the gap between germline ends came to 14 bases. The V gene's germline CDR1 is LNHDA and CDR2 SQIVND (reference sequence). The length of the CDR3 is 17 residues. CDR3: CASSLGRVPSGANVLTF. The CDR3 DNA is TGTGCCAGTAGTCTCGGCAGGGTCCCCTCTGGGGCCAACGTCCTGACTTTC.

The chain combines TRBV13 with TRBJ1-2, with TRBD1 matching over 10 bases. Per germline, CDR1 PRHDT and CDR2 FYEKMQ (reference sequence). Germline trimming cut 3 bases from V and 8 bases from J; bases unmatched to any gene: 6. The CDR3 sequence is 14 residues long. CDR3 sequence reads: CASSLPGQGIGYTF. The CDR3 region has the DNA TGTGCCAGCAGCTTGCCGGGACAGGGGATCGGCTACACCTTC.

This clonotype turned up a few times. Germline is not matched at one junction end, which may reflect a read error. The chain has TRBV20-1 and TRBJ2-7, with D perhaps TRBD1 (5 bases). Germline lookup yields CDR1 DFQATT and CDR2 SNEGSKA (reference sequence). This CDR3 is 13 amino acids long. In DNA, the CDR3 is TGCAGTGTTAGACAGCTGAGCTCCTACGAGCAGTACTTC. As protein: CSVRQLSSYEQYF.

The rearrangement uses TRBV4-3 and TRBJ2-7, with 8 positions matching TRBD2. With 0 bases clipped from V and 6 bases from J, the junction kept 13 bases outside the gene matches. This CDR3 contains 17 residues. Germline-derived CDR1 and CDR2 are LGHNA and YSLEER. This chain's CDR3 is CASSQDLPGGPGIEQYF. DNA for the CDR3: TGCGCCAGCAGCCAAGACCTTCCGGGAGGGCCGGGGATCGAGCAGTACTTC.

This chain links TRBV6-2 or TRBV6-3 with TRBJ1-1; D possibly corresponds to TRBD1 (5 bases). The CDR3 sequence is 12 residues long. Germline V gene sequence: CDR1 MNHEY, CDR2 SVGEGT. Trimming took 6 bases from V and 4 from J, leaving 9 bases between them. Here the CDR3 DNA reads TGTGCCAGCAGAGGGACGTCCACTGAAGCTTTCTTT. Protein product: CASRGTSTEAFF.

This clonotype turned up a few times. V and J are TRBV20-1 and TRBJ2-4, with a weak D call TRBD1 (6 bases). The ends were cut back, 1 base at V and 6 bases at J, with 13 bases in the middle. This CDR3 has 14 residues. Germline V gene lookup returns CDR1 DFQATT and CDR2 SNEGSKA (reference sequence). Here the CDR3 DNA reads TGCAGTGCTAGAGTTAACAGGGCCGGAAACATTCAGTACTTC. Translating gives CSARVNRAGNIQYF.

CDR3 protein: CASEGLNEQFF. For the CDR3, the DNA is TGTGCCAGCGAAGGGCTGAATGAGCAGTTCTTC. The chain has TRBV6-2 or TRBV6-3 and TRBJ2-1; D not resolved. Trimming took 8 bases from V and 7 from J, leaving 9 bases between them. Germline assignment: CDR1 MNHEY and CDR2 SVGEGT. This CDR3 region has 11 residues.

The J gene is TRBJ2-5, the V gene TRBV7-2; 7 positions match TRBD2. Losses at the gene ends were 7 bases for V and 4 bases for J; bases not matched to a gene: 6. CDR3 length: 13 residues. CDR1 is SGHTA, CDR2 FQGNSA, per germline. The CDR3 region has the DNA TGTGCCAGCACCGGGAGGAAACGAGAGACCCAGTACTTC. It yields the protein CASTGRKRETQYF.

This clonotype has a count of ten or more. The CDR3 DNA reads TGTGCCAGCAGTTACGGGACAGGGGCGTACGAGCAGTACTTC. The encoded protein is CASSYGTGAYEQYF. The chain carries TRBV6-5 and TRBJ2-7; TRBD1 matches at 10 bases. This CDR3 has 14 amino acids. The V gene end was trimmed by 2 bases and the J gene end by 4 bases; junction bases not matched to a gene: 2. CDR1 and CDR2 (germline): MNHEY, SVGAGI.

In this sample, this clonotype turned up a few times. This chain connects TRBV20-1 to TRBJ2-1, with 7 bases aligning to TRBD1. The CDR3 consists of 12 residues. V lost 6 bases, J lost 7 bases, and 6 bases stayed unmatched. Looked up from germline, CDR1 is DFQATT and CDR2 is SNEGSKA (reference sequence). CDR3 DNA sequence: TGCAGTGCCGTCGAGGGGGCGAATGAGCAGTTCTTC. Translated, it gives CSAVEGANEQFF.

This clonotype was observed a few times. This chain uses TRBV5-1 with TRBJ2-6, with 7 positions matching TRBD2. With V trimmed by 0 bases and J by 4 bases, 7 bases remained unmatched. This CDR3 region has 17 residues. Germline V gives CDR1 SGHRS, CDR2 YFSETQ. In nucleotides, the CDR3 is TGCGCCAGCAGCTTGGAGCGGGGATCGGGGGGGGCCAACGTCCTGACTTTC. It specifies CASSLERGSGGANVLTF.

This clonotype has only a few counts. This sequence joins TRBV12-3 or TRBV12-4 and TRBJ2-3; possibly TRBD1 for D (5 bases). V gave up 1 base and J gave up 1 base, with 12 bases separating them. The CDR3 has 16 amino acids. The CDR3 region is CASSLVTVTRTDTQYF. CDR3 coding DNA: TGTGCCAGCAGTTTAGTGACAGTCACCCGCACAGATACGCAGTATTTT.

This clonotype was seen only once. The chain is built from TRBV4-3 and TRBJ1-4; D is ambiguous. The V and J ends lost 1 base and 0 bases respectively, with 9 bases between them. Germline CDR1 and CDR2: LGHNA and YSLEER. The CDR3 is made up of 16 amino acids. DNA of the CDR3: TGCGCCAGCAGCCAAGGATGGGGAGCAACTAATGAAAAACTGTTTTTT. It encodes CASSQGWGATNEKLFF.

This clonotype has more than one count but fewer than ten. The chain uses TRBV4-2 and TRBJ2-3; 14 bases fit TRBD2. This CDR3 contains 20 residues. Germline lookup yields CDR1 LGHNA and CDR2 YNFKEQ. Trimming removed 0 bases from V and 3 bases from J; junction bases left unmatched: 11. The CDR3 loop reads CASSQDPPKTSGGATDTQYF. In DNA, the CDR3 is TGTGCCAGCAGCCAAGATCCGCCGAAGACTAGCGGGGGGGCAACAGATACGCAGTATTTT.

The genes are TRBV2 and TRBJ2-1; 9 bases line up with TRBD2. The CDR3 has 15 residues. Trimming at V came to 7 bases and at J to 7 bases, leaving 11 bases not matched to a gene. Germline V gene lookup returns CDR1 SNHLY and CDR2 FYNNEI. CDR3 amino acids: CASTGGGGAWNEQFF. The CDR3 DNA reads as TGTGCCAGCACCGGCGGCGGGGGGGCCTGGAATGAGCAGTTCTTC. Complete variable domain (other parts from reference TRBV2 and TRBJ2-1): EPEVTQTPSHQVTQMGQEVILRCVPISNHLYFYWYRQILGQKVEFLVSFYNNEISEKSEIFDDQFSVERPDGSNFTLKIRSTKLEDSAMYFCASTGGGGAWNEQFFGPGTRLTVL.

This chain links TRBV20-1 with TRBJ1-5; no reliable D call. Germline V gene data show CDR1 as DFQATT and CDR2 as SNEGSKA (reference sequence). The CDR3 covers 14 residues. The ends were cut back, 0 bases at V and 2 bases at J, with 8 bases in the middle. CDR3 sequence (DNA): TGCAGTGCTAGAGATCCCCAGGGCAATCAGCCCCAGCATTTT. This sequence encodes CSARDPQGNQPQHF.